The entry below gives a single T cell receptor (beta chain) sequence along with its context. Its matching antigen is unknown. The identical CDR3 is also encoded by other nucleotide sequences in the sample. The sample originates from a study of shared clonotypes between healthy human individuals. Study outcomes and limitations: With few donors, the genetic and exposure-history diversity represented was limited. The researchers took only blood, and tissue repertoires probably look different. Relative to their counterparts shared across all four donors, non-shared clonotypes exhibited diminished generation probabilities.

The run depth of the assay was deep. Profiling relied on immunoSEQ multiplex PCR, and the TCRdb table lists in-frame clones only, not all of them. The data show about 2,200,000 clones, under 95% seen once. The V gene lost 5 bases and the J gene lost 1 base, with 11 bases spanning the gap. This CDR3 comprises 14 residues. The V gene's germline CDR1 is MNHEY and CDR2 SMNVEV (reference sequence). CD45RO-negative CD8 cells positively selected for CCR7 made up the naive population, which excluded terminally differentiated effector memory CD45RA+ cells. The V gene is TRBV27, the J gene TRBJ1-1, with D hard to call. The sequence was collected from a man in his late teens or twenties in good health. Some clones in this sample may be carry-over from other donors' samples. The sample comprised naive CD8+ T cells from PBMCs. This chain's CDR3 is CASSLLTANTEAFF. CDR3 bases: TGTGCCAGCAGTCTTCTTACAGCGAACACTGAAGCTTTCTTT.